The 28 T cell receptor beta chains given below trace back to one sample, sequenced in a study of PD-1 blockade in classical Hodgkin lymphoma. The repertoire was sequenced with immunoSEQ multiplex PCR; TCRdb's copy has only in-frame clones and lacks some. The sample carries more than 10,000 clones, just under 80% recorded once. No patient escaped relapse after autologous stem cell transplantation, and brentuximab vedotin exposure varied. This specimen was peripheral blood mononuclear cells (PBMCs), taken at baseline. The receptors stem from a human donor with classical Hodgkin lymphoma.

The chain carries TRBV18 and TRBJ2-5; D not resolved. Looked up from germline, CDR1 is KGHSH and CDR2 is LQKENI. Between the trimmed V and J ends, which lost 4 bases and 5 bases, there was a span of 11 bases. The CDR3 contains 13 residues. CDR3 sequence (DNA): TGTGCCAGCTCACTCCAATTAGGGGAGACCCAGTACTTC. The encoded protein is CASSLQLGETQYF.

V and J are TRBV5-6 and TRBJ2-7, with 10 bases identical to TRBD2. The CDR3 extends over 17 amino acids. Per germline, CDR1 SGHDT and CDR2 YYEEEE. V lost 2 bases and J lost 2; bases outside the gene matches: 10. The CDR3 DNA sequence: TGTGCCAGCAGCTTATTAAGCGGGAGGGCCCTAACCTACGAGCAGTACTTC. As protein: CASSLLSGRALTYEQYF. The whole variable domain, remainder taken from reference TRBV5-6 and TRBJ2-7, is DAGVTQSPTHLIKTRGQQVTLRCSPKSGHDTVSWYQQALGQGPQFIFQYYEEEERQRGNFPDRFSGHQFPNYSSELNVNALLLGDSALYLCASSLLSGRALTYEQYFGPGTRLTVT.

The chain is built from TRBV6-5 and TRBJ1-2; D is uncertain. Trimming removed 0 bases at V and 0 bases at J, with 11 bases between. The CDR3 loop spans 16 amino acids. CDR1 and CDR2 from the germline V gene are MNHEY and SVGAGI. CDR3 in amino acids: CASSYSSGVTNYGYTF. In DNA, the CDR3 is TGTGCCAGCAGTTACTCGTCTGGGGTAACTAACTATGGCTACACCTTC.

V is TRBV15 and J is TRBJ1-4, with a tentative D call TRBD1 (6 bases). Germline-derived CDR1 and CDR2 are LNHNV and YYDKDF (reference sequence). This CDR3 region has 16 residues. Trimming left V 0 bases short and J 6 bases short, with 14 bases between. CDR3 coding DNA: TGTGCCACCAGCAGAGAGACAGGCCGGGGGGATGAAAAACTGTTTTTT. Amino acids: CATSRETGRGDEKLFF. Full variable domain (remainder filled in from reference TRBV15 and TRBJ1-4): DAMVIQNPRYQVTQFGKPVTLSCSQTLNHNVMYWYQQKSSQAPKLLFHYYDKDFNNEADTPDNFQSRRPNTSFCFLDIRSPGLGDTAMYLCATSRETGRGDEKLFFGSGTQLSVL.

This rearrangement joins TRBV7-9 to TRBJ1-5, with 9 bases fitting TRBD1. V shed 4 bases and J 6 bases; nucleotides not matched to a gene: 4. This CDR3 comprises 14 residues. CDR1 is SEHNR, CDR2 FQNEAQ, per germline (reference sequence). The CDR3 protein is CASSSGTGRQPQHF. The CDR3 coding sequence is TGTGCCAGCAGCTCCGGGACAGGGCGTCAGCCCCAGCATTTT. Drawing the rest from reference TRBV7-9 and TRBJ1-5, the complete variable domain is DTGVSQNPRHKITKRGQNVTFRCDPISEHNRLYWYRQTLGQGPEFLTYFQNEAQLEKSRLLSDRFSAERPKGSFSTLEIQRTEQGDSAMYLCASSSGTGRQPQHFGDGTRLSIL.

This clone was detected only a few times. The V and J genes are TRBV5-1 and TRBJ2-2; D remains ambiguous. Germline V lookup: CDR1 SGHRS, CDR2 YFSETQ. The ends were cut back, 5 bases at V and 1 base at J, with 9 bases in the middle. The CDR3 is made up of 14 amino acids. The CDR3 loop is CASRGSLNTGELFF. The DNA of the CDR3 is TGCGCCAGCAGGGGATCACTGAACACCGGGGAGCTGTTTTTT.

The CDR3 sequence is CASSATSNQPQHF. Here the CDR3 DNA reads TGTGCCAGTAGTGCCACTAGCAATCAGCCCCAGCATTTT. This chain connects TRBV19 to TRBJ1-5; the D is unclear. The germline CDR1 and CDR2 sequences are LNHDA and SQIVND (reference sequence). The CDR3 extends over 13 amino acids. Trimming pared 5 bases from V and 0 bases from J, leaving 5 bases between.

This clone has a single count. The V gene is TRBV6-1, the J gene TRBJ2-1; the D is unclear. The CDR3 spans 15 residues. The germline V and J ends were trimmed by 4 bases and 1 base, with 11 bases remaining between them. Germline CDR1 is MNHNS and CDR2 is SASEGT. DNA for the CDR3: TGTGCCAGCAGTGGGTTGGGTGCTTCCTACAATGAGCAGTTCTTC. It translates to CASSGLGASYNEQFF.

As DNA, the CDR3 is TGCGCCAGCAGCCAGACGCGGGACGGAAATTCACCCCTCCACTTT. Translated: CASSQTRDGNSPLHF. This chain links TRBV4-1 with TRBJ1-6; perhaps TRBD1 as D (5 bases). The germline CDR1 and CDR2 sequences are MGHRA and YSYEKL. The CDR3 totals 15 residues. Trimming left V 3 bases short and J 7 bases short, with 13 bases between.

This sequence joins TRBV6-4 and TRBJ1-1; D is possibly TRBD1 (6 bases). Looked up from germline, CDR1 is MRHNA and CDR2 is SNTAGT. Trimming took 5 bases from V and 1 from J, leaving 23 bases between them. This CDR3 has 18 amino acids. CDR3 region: CASSKEVLAGHSNTEAFF. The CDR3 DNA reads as TGTGCCAGCAGTAAGGAGGTGCTAGCGGGACATTCGAACACTGAAGCTTTCTTT.

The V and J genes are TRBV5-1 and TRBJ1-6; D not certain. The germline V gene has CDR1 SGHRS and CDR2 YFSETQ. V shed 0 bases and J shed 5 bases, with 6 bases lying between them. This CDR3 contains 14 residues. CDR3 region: CASSLALDNSPLHF. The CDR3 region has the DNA TGCGCCAGCAGCTTGGCCCTTGATAATTCACCCCTCCACTTT.

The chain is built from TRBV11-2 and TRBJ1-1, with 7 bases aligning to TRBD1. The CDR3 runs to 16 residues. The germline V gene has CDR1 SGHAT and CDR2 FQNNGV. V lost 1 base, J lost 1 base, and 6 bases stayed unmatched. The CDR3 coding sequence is TGTGCCAGCAGCTTAGGGGGACAGCCCCAGAACACTGAAGCTTTCTTT. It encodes CASSLGGQPQNTEAFF.

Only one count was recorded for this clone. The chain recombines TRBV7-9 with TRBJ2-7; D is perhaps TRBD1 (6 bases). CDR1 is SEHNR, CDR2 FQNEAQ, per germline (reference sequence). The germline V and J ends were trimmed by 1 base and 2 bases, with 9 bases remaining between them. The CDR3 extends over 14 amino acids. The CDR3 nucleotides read TGTGCCAGCAGCTTAGTTGGACAGACCTACGAGCAGTACGTC. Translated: CASSLVGQTYEQYV.

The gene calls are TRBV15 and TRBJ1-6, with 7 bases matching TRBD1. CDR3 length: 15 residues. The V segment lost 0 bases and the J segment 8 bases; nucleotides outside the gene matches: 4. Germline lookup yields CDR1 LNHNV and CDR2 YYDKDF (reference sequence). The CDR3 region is CATSRDPGGYSPLHF. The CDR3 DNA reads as TGTGCCACCAGCAGAGATCCAGGGGGTTATTCACCCCTCCACTTT. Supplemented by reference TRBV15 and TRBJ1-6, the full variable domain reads DAMVIQNPRYQVTQFGKPVTLSCSQTLNHNVMYWYQQKSSQAPKLLFHYYDKDFNNEADTPDNFQSRRPNTSFCFLDIRSPGLGDTAMYLCATSRDPGGYSPLHFGNGTRLTVT.

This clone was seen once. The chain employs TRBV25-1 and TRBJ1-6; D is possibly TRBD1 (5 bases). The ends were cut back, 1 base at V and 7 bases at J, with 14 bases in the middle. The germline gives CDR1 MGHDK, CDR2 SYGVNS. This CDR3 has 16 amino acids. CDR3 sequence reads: CASSESPGRLNSPLHF. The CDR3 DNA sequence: TGTGCCAGCAGTGAATCCCCGGGACGGCTGAATTCACCCCTCCACTTT.

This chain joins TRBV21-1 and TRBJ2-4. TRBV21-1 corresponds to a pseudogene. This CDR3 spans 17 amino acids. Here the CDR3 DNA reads TGTGCCAGCAGCAAAGGTAAGCTCGACCTAGCCAAAAACATTCAGTACTTC. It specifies CASSKGKLDLAKNIQYF.

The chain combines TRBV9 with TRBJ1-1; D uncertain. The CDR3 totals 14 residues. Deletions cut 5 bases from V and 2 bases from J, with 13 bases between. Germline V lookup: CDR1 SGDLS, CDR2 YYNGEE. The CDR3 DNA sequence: TGTGCCAGCAGAATGGGCCTCTTCAACACTGAAGCTTTCTTT. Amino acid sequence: CASRMGLFNTEAFF.

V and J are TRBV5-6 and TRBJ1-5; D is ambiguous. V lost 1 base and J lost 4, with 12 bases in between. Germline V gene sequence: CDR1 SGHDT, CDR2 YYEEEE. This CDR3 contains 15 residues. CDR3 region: CASSLKTNLNQPQHF. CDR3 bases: TGTGCCAGCAGCTTGAAGACAAACCTTAATCAGCCCCAGCATTTT. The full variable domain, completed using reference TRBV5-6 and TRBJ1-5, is DAGVTQSPTHLIKTRGQQVTLRCSPKSGHDTVSWYQQALGQGPQFIFQYYEEEERQRGNFPDRFSGHQFPNYSSELNVNALLLGDSALYLCASSLKTNLNQPQHFGDGTRLSIL.

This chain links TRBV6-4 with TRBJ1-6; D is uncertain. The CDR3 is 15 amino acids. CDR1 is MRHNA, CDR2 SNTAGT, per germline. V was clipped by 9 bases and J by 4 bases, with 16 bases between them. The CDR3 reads CASRKGQDYNSPLHF. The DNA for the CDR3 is TGTGCCAGTAGAAAGGGTCAAGATTATAATTCACCCCTCCACTTT.

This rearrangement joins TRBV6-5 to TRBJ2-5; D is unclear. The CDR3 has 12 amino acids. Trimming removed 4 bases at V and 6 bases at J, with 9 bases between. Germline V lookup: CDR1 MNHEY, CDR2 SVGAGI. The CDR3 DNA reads TGTGCCAGCAGTTTAGGATCACAGACCCAGTACTTC. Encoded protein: CASSLGSQTQYF.

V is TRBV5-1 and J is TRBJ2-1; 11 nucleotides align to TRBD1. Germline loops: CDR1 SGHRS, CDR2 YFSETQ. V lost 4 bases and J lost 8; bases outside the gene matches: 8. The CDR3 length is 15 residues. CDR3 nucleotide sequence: TGCGCCAGCAGCCTGCAAAGGGACAGGGGGGATGAGCAGTTCTTC. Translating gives CASSLQRDRGDEQFF.

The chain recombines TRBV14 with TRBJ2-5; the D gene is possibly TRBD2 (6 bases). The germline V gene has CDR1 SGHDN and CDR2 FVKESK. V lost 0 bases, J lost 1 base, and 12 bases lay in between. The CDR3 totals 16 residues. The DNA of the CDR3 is TGTGCCAGCAGCCAAGATGTTGGGACTTCCCAAGAGACCCAGTACTTC. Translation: CASSQDVGTSQETQYF.

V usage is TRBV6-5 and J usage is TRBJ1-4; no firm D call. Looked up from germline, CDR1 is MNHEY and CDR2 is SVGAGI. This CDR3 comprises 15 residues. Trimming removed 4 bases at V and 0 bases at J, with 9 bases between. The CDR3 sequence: CASSFLDATNEKLFF. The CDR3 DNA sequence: TGTGCCAGCAGTTTCCTAGACGCAACTAATGAAAAACTGTTTTTT.

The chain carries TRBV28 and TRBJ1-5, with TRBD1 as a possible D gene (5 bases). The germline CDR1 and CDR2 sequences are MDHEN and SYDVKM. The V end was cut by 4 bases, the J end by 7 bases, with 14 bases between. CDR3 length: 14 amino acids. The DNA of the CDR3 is TGTGCCAGCAGTTCCCAGGGTGGTGGCCAGCCCCAGCATTTT. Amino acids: CASSSQGGGQPQHF. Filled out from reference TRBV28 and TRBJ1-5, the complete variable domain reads DVKVTQSSRYLVKRTGEKVFLECVQDMDHENMFWYRQDPGLGLRLIYFSYDVKMKEKGDIPEGYSVSREKKERFSLILESASTNQTSMYLCASSSQGGGQPQHFGDGTRLSIL.

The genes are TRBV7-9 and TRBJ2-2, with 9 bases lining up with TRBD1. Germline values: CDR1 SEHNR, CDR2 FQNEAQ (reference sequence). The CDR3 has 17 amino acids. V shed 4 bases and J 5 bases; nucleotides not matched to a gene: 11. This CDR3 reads CASSSRRGQGGTGELFF. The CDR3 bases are TGTGCCAGCAGCTCAAGAAGGGGACAGGGAGGAACCGGGGAGCTGTTTTTT.

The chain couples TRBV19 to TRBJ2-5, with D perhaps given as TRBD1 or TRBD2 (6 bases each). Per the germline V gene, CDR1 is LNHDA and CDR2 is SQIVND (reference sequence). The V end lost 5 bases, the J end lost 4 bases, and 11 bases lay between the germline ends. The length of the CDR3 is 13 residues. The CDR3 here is CASSWGAGETQYF. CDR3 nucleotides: TGTGCCAGTAGTTGGGGGGCAGGAGAGACCCAGTACTTC. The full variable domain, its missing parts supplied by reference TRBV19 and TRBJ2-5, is DGGITQSPKYLFRKEGQNVTLSCEQNLNHDAMYWYRQDPGQGLRLIYYSQIVNDFQKGDIAEGYSVSREKKESFPLTVTSAQKNPTAFYLCASSWGAGETQYFGPGTRLLVL.

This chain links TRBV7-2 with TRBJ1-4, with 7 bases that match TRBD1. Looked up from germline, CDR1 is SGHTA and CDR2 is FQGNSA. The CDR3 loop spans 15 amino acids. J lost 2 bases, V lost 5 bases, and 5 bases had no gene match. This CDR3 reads CASSPQGPTNEKLFF. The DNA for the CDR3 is TGTGCCAGCAGCCCACAGGGGCCTACTAATGAAAAACTGTTTTTT. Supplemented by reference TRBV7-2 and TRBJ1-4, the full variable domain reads GAGVSQSPSNKVTEKGKDVELRCDPISGHTALYWYRQSLGQGLEFLIYFQGNSAPDKSGLPSDRFSAERTGGSVSTLTIQRTQQEDSAVYLCASSPQGPTNEKLFFGSGTQLSVL.

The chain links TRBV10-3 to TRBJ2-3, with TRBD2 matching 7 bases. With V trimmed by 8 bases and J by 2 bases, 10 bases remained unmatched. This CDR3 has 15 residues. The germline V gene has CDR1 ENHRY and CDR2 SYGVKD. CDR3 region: CAIALAEPITDTQYF. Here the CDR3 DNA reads TGTGCCATCGCTCTAGCGGAGCCTATCACAGATACGCAGTATTTT.